This is a list of T cell receptor beta chains from one sample in a study of shared clonotypes between healthy human individuals. Measured with immunoSEQ multiplex PCR; TCRdb has only the in-frame clones, and not every one. This table has some 120,000 clones, 68% appearing once. The sequencing sample was made of memory CD8+ T cells sorted from blood. These receptor sequences come from a woman in her 30s in good health. Both conserved end residues are part of each CDR3. Each record gives: D gene, clone size, V gene, J gene, CDR3 DNA, CDR3 protein. The D gene is left open where the match is weak. Some rows mark clone size as missing; the rest say once, few, many or name a class of expanded clone.

d_gene: NA; abundance: once; v_gene: TRBV28; j_gene: TRBJ2-3; CDR3nt: TGTGCCAGCAGTTTAGCGGAAGTAGAGGCAGATACGCAGTATTTT; CDR3aa: CASSLAEVEADTQYF
d_gene: TRBD1; abundance: NA; v_gene: TRBV5-4; j_gene: TRBJ2-1; CDR3nt: TGTGCCAGCAGAGGGGACAGGGGGATTATCGGTCACTCCTACAATGAGCAGTTCTTC; CDR3aa: CASRGDRGIIGHSYNEQFF
d_gene: NA; abundance: many; v_gene: TRBV5-4; j_gene: TRBJ1-1; CDR3nt: TGTGCCAGCAGCGTGGACAGTGAAGCTTTCTTT; CDR3aa: CASSVDSEAFF
d_gene: NA; abundance: NA; v_gene: TRBV11-3; j_gene: TRBJ2-2; CDR3nt: TGTGCCAGCAGCTATGGAAATACCGGGGAGCTGTTTTTT; CDR3aa: CASSYGNTGELFF
d_gene: TRBD1; abundance: NA; v_gene: TRBV11-2; j_gene: TRBJ1-2; CDR3nt: TGTGCCAGCAGCCCTCGAACAGCTCCACCAGGGGGTGGCTACACCTTC; CDR3aa: CASSPRTAPPGGGYTF
d_gene: TRBD1; abundance: NA; v_gene: TRBV10-2; j_gene: TRBJ2-7; CDR3nt: TGCGCCAGCAGCTTCGACAGGGGGTGGTACGAGCAGTACTTC; CDR3aa: CASSFDRGWYEQYF
d_gene: NA; abundance: NA; v_gene: TRBV28; j_gene: TRBJ1-5; CDR3nt: TGTGCCAGCAGTTTGTTAATAGGGGAAAGCAATCAGCCCCAGCATTTT; CDR3aa: CASSLLIGESNQPQHF
d_gene: NA; abundance: NA; v_gene: TRBV6-5; j_gene: TRBJ1-1; CDR3nt: TGTGCCAGCAGTTATGGGGGGCGCACTGAAGCTTTCTTT; CDR3aa: CASSYGGRTEAFF
d_gene: TRBD1; abundance: once; v_gene: TRBV28; j_gene: TRBJ2-2; CDR3nt: TGTGCCAGCAGTGCCGGGACAGGGGAGACCGGGGAGCTGTTTTTT; CDR3aa: CASSAGTGETGELFF
d_gene: NA; abundance: NA; v_gene: TRBV6-1; j_gene: TRBJ2-7; CDR3nt: TGTGCCAGCAGTGAAGCGTGGCTAGGAAAGGACGAGCAGTACTTC; CDR3aa: CASSEAWLGKDEQYF
d_gene: TRBD2; abundance: NA; v_gene: TRBV5-1; j_gene: TRBJ2-7; CDR3nt: TGCGCCAGCAGCTTGGATGGGACTAGCGGTCCCTACGAGCAGTACTTC; CDR3aa: CASSLDGTSGPYEQYF
d_gene: NA; abundance: NA; v_gene: TRBV11-2; j_gene: TRBJ2-3; CDR3nt: TGTGCCAGCAGCCTGATGACGGATACGCAGTATTTT; CDR3aa: CASSLMTDTQYF
d_gene: NA; abundance: NA; v_gene: TRBV30; j_gene: TRBJ2-7; CDR3nt: TGTGCCTGGAGTAGCGAGTCCTACGAGCAGTACTTC; CDR3aa: CAWSSESYEQYF
d_gene: TRBD1; abundance: NA; v_gene: TRBV6-5; j_gene: TRBJ1-5; CDR3nt: TGTGCCAGCGGGGACAGGGTACGGCAGCCCCAGCATTTT; CDR3aa: CASGDRVRQPQHF
d_gene: NA; abundance: few; v_gene: TRBV19; j_gene: TRBJ1-5; CDR3nt: TGTGCCAGTAGTAGACGACAGGCTAATCAGCCCCAGCATTTT; CDR3aa: CASSRRQANQPQHF
d_gene: NA; abundance: NA; v_gene: TRBV6-1; j_gene: TRBJ2-1; CDR3nt: TGTGCCAGCAGTGCGTGGGGGTGGGGTAATGAGCAGTTCTTC; CDR3aa: CASSAWGWGNEQFF
d_gene: TRBD2; abundance: few; v_gene: TRBV2; j_gene: TRBJ2-5; CDR3nt: TGTGCCAGCAGTGACGGACTAGCCGAGACCCAGTACTTC; CDR3aa: CASSDGLAETQYF
d_gene: TRBD2; abundance: many; v_gene: TRBV6-1; j_gene: TRBJ2-1; CDR3nt: TGTGCCAGCAGCCCAGGGGATAGCGGGAGTAATGAGCAGTTCTTC; CDR3aa: CASSPGDSGSNEQFF
d_gene: TRBD2; abundance: NA; v_gene: TRBV6-1; j_gene: TRBJ2-1; CDR3nt: TGTGCCAGTACCACAGGACTAGCGGTATACAATGAGCAGTTCTTC; CDR3aa: CASTTGLAVYNEQFF
d_gene: TRBD2; abundance: NA; v_gene: TRBV4-1; j_gene: TRBJ2-2; CDR3nt: TGCGCCAGCAGACCGGGACTAGCTATAAACACCGGGGAGCTGTTTTTT; CDR3aa: CASRPGLAINTGELFF
d_gene: NA; abundance: NA; v_gene: TRBV4-2; j_gene: TRBJ2-1; CDR3nt: TGTGCCAGCAGCCAAGAATATACAGGGCTGCATGAGCAGTTCTTC; CDR3aa: CASSQEYTGLHEQFF
d_gene: NA; abundance: NA; v_gene: TRBV25-1; j_gene: TRBJ2-3; CDR3nt: TGTGCCAGCAGTGAAGAGAGCAGGGAGGGCACAGATACGCAGTATTTT; CDR3aa: CASSEESREGTDTQYF
d_gene: NA; abundance: few; v_gene: TRBV27; j_gene: TRBJ2-7; CDR3nt: TGTGCCAGCAGTCCTCCCGACAGGCCGTTCTACGAGCAGTACTTC; CDR3aa: CASSPPDRPFYEQYF
d_gene: NA; abundance: many; v_gene: TRBV19; j_gene: TRBJ2-1; CDR3nt: TGTGCCAGTAGTATAATGCGCGGGGCCGATGAGCAGTTCTTC; CDR3aa: CASSIMRGADEQFF
d_gene: NA; abundance: NA; v_gene: TRBV1; j_gene: TRBJ2-5; CDR3nt: TGCACCAGCAGCCAAGATCGACGTCGGGGGACTGGGGGGGAAGAGACCCAGTACTTC; CDR3aa: CTSSQDRRRGTGGEETQYF
d_gene: NA; abundance: once; v_gene: TRBV4-1; j_gene: TRBJ2-7; CDR3nt: TGCGCCAGCAGCCAATTCCCAGGGGACCCCTTTGGGGAGCAGTACTTC; CDR3aa: CASSQFPGDPFGEQYF
d_gene: NA; abundance: NA; v_gene: TRBV5-1; j_gene: TRBJ1-1; CDR3nt: TGCGCCAGCAGCCAGGGGCGGGGGGCGAGCACTGAAGCTTTCTTT; CDR3aa: CASSQGRGASTEAFF
d_gene: NA; abundance: NA; v_gene: TRBV6-4; j_gene: TRBJ2-1; CDR3nt: TGTGCCAGCAGCAGTGGGGGACGAACAACCTACAATGAGCAGTTCTTC; CDR3aa: CASSSGGRTTYNEQFF
d_gene: TRBD2; abundance: many; v_gene: TRBV18; j_gene: TRBJ2-7; CDR3nt: TGTGCCAGCTCACGGCGGGAGAACTCCTACGAGCAGTACTTC; CDR3aa: CASSRRENSYEQYF
d_gene: TRBD1; abundance: NA; v_gene: TRBV6-4; j_gene: TRBJ2-3; CDR3nt: TGTGCCAGCAGTGGACAGGGGGCGCCAGATACGCAGTATTTT; CDR3aa: CASSGQGAPDTQYF
d_gene: TRBD2; abundance: NA; v_gene: TRBV19; j_gene: TRBJ2-7; CDR3nt: TGTGCCAGTAGTGAAAGCGGGAGGTCCGGTTACGAGCAGTACTTC; CDR3aa: CASSESGRSGYEQYF
d_gene: NA; abundance: NA; v_gene: TRBV19; j_gene: TRBJ1-2; CDR3nt: TGTGCCAGTAGCCACAATCGGGGGGCGGGCGGCTACACCTTC; CDR3aa: CASSHNRGAGGYTF
d_gene: NA; abundance: NA; v_gene: TRBV25-1; j_gene: TRBJ2-1; CDR3nt: TGTGCCAGCAGTGTCGGCAGCTACAATGAGCAGTTCTTC; CDR3aa: CASSVGSYNEQFF
d_gene: NA; abundance: few; v_gene: TRBV25-1; j_gene: TRBJ2-1; CDR3nt: TGTGCCAGCAGTGATGTCAGCCTTGCCTACAATGAGCAGTTCTTC; CDR3aa: CASSDVSLAYNEQFF
d_gene: TRBD2; abundance: NA; v_gene: TRBV27; j_gene: TRBJ2-3; CDR3nt: TGTGCCAGCAGTCTAGGACTAGCACATGGAGATACGCAGTATTTT; CDR3aa: CASSLGLAHGDTQYF
d_gene: NA; abundance: NA; v_gene: TRBV4-1; j_gene: TRBJ1-1; CDR3nt: TGCGCCAGCAGAACAACACGGAGAGTTGAGACTGAAGCTTTCTTT; CDR3aa: CASRTTRRVETEAFF
d_gene: NA; abundance: NA; v_gene: TRBV11-2; j_gene: TRBJ2-1; CDR3nt: TGTGCCAGCACCGCAGGGACTGAAACCTACAATGAGCAGTTCTTC; CDR3aa: CASTAGTETYNEQFF
d_gene: TRBD2; abundance: NA; v_gene: TRBV5-1; j_gene: TRBJ2-1; CDR3nt: TGCGCCAGCAGCTTCCTAGCGGGACACTCCTACAATGAGCAGTTCTTC; CDR3aa: CASSFLAGHSYNEQFF
d_gene: TRBD1; abundance: NA; v_gene: TRBV11-2; j_gene: TRBJ2-7; CDR3nt: TGTGCCAGCAGCTATTCAGCAGGGGGCGAGCAGTACTTC; CDR3aa: CASSYSAGGEQYF
d_gene: NA; abundance: NA; v_gene: TRBV28; j_gene: TRBJ2-7; CDR3nt: TGTGCCAGCAGTTTATCAGTTGGGAGGCCGCTTATGTACGAGCAGTACTTC; CDR3aa: CASSLSVGRPLMYEQYF
d_gene: TRBD2; abundance: NA; v_gene: TRBV9; j_gene: TRBJ2-3; CDR3nt: TGTGCCAGCAGCGGGGGACTAGCGGGAGTAGTTACAGATACGCAGTATTTT; CDR3aa: CASSGGLAGVVTDTQYF
d_gene: TRBD2; abundance: NA; v_gene: TRBV9; j_gene: TRBJ2-7; CDR3nt: TGTGCCAGCGGAGGGACTAGCGAGATGGGCTCCTACGAGCAGTACTTC; CDR3aa: CASGGTSEMGSYEQYF
d_gene: NA; abundance: NA; v_gene: TRBV7-8; j_gene: TRBJ2-7; CDR3nt: TGTGCCAGCAGCTTAGCGCACGAGCAGTACTTC; CDR3aa: CASSLAHEQYF
d_gene: NA; abundance: NA; v_gene: TRBV7-2; j_gene: TRBJ2-7; CDR3nt: TGTGCCAGCAGCTCAAACGACATCTCCTACGAGCAGTACTTC; CDR3aa: CASSSNDISYEQYF
d_gene: NA; abundance: NA; v_gene: TRBV9; j_gene: TRBJ2-6; CDR3nt: TGTGCCAGCAGCTCTGGGGCCAACGTCCTGACTTTC; CDR3aa: CASSSGANVLTF
d_gene: NA; abundance: NA; v_gene: TRBV5-1; j_gene: TRBJ2-7; CDR3nt: TGCGCCAGCAGCTTGGTGGGAAGCGAGCAGTACTTC; CDR3aa: CASSLVGSEQYF
d_gene: TRBD1; abundance: NA; v_gene: TRBV6-6; j_gene: TRBJ2-7; CDR3nt: TGTGCCAGCACTAGGACAGGGATCGGCGAGCAGTACTTC; CDR3aa: CASTRTGIGEQYF
d_gene: NA; abundance: NA; v_gene: TRBV6-5; j_gene: TRBJ2-3; CDR3nt: TGTGCCAGCAGCAATACTAGAAAGAGCACAGATACGCAGTATTTT; CDR3aa: CASSNTRKSTDTQYF
d_gene: TRBD2; abundance: few; v_gene: TRBV6-1; j_gene: TRBJ2-7; CDR3nt: TGTGCCAGCCTAACTTGGGGCGGGAGCTCCTACGAGCAGTACTTC; CDR3aa: CASLTWGGSSYEQYF
d_gene: NA; abundance: NA; v_gene: TRBV7-9; j_gene: TRBJ1-2; CDR3nt: TGTGCCAGCAGCCCCCTTACAGTGAACTATGGCTACACCTTC; CDR3aa: CASSPLTVNYGYTF
d_gene: TRBD1; abundance: NA; v_gene: TRBV28; j_gene: TRBJ1-2; CDR3nt: TGTGCCAGCAGTTACTATTACAGGGGGGACTATGGCTACACCTTC; CDR3aa: CASSYYYRGDYGYTF
d_gene: TRBD1; abundance: NA; v_gene: TRBV5-6; j_gene: TRBJ2-7; CDR3nt: TGTGCCAGCAGCTCCCGGGACAGGTGGGCCGAGCAGTACTTC; CDR3aa: CASSSRDRWAEQYF
d_gene: NA; abundance: few; v_gene: TRBV28; j_gene: TRBJ1-3; CDR3nt: TGTGCCAGCAGACGACAGAACTTCGGAAACACCATATATTTT; CDR3aa: CASRRQNFGNTIYF
d_gene: NA; abundance: many; v_gene: TRBV5-1; j_gene: TRBJ2-7; CDR3nt: TGCGCCAGCAGCTTGGACGGGCCAACCCTTGCCGAGCAGTACTTC; CDR3aa: CASSLDGPTLAEQYF
d_gene: NA; abundance: NA; v_gene: TRBV6-4; j_gene: TRBJ2-6; CDR3nt: TGTGCCAGCAGCCGCCTGATCTCTGGGGCCAACGTCCTGACTTTC; CDR3aa: CASSRLISGANVLTF
d_gene: NA; abundance: NA; v_gene: TRBV27; j_gene: TRBJ2-7; CDR3nt: TGTGCCAGCAGTCGCGGGACAAATGACGAGCAGTACTTC; CDR3aa: CASSRGTNDEQYF
d_gene: TRBD1; abundance: NA; v_gene: TRBV13; j_gene: TRBJ1-2; CDR3nt: TGTGCCAGCAGCTTGTTCCAGGGGGCAGCTGGCTACACCTTC; CDR3aa: CASSLFQGAAGYTF
d_gene: TRBD2; abundance: NA; v_gene: TRBV28; j_gene: TRBJ2-7; CDR3nt: TGTGCCAGCAGTTTTTGGGGGGGTCCCTACGAGCAGTACTTC; CDR3aa: CASSFWGGPYEQYF
d_gene: NA; abundance: NA; v_gene: TRBV2; j_gene: TRBJ1-1; CDR3nt: TGTGCCAGCAGTGTAATCTCGGGCGCTGAAGCTTTCTTT; CDR3aa: CASSVISGAEAFF